This T cell receptor (beta chain) came from a study of OX40 agonist ivuxolimab in advanced cancers. Sequencing used immunoSEQ multiplex PCR; TCRdb keeps in-frame clones, though not all of them. This table has approximately 67,000 clones, more than 75% appearing once. The V end was cut by 8 bases, the J end by 6 bases, with 18 bases between. The CDR3 covers 13 residues. CDR1 and CDR2 from the germline V gene are SGHNT and YYREEE (reference sequence). Material: CD4+ or CD8+ T cells sorted from blood, obtained in a trial of the OX40 agonist ivuxolimab. The chain has TRBV5-4 and TRBJ2-7, with D perhaps assigned TRBD1 or TRBD2 (5 bases each). This clonotype originated in an adult with an advanced solid tumor such as melanoma, head and neck, liver or kidney cancer. The CDR3 reads CASKSQGVLEQYF. DNA for the CDR3: TGTGCCAGTAAATCCCAGGGAGTCCTCGAGCAGTACTTC.